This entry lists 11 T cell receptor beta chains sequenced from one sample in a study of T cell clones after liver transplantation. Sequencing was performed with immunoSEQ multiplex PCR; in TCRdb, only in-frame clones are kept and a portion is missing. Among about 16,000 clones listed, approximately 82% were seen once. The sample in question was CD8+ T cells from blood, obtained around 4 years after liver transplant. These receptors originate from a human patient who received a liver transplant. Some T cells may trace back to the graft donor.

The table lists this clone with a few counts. The CDR3 region is CAISEGDYGYTF. The CDR3 region has the DNA TGTGCCATCAGTGAAGGAGACTATGGCTACACCTTC. The gene calls are TRBV10-3 and TRBJ1-2; no clear D. V dropped 3 bases and J dropped 3 bases, with 5 bases sitting between them. CDR1 and CDR2 (germline): ENHRY, SYGVKD. The CDR3 contains 12 residues.

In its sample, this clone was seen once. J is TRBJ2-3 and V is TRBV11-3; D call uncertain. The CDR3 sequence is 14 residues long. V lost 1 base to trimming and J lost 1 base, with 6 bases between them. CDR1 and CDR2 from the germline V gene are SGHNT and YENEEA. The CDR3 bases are TGTGCCAGCAGCTTAGCGGAAGGCACAGATACGCAGTATTTT. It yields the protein CASSLAEGTDTQYF.

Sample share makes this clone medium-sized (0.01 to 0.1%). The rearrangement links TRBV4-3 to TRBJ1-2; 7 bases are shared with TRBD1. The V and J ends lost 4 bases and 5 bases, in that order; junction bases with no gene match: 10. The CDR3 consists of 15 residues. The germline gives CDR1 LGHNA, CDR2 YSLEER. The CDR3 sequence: CASSLDPGQLYGYTF. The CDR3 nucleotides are TGCGCCAGCAGCCTAGACCCGGGACAGCTTTATGGCTACACCTTC.

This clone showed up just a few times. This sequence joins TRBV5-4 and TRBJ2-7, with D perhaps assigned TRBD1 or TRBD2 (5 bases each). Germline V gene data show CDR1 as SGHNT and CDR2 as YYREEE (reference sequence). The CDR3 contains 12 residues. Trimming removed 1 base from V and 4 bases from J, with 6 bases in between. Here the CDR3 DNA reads TGTGCCAGCAGCTTGTGGGGGTACGAGCAGTACTTC. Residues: CASSLWGYEQYF.

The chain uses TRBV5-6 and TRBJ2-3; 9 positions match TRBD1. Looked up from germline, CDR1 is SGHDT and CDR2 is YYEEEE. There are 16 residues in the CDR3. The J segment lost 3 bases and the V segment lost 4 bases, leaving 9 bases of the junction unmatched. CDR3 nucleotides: TGTGCCAGCAGCCCCGAAGGACAGGGGTGGACAGATACGCAGTATTTT. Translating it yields CASSPEGQGWTDTQYF.

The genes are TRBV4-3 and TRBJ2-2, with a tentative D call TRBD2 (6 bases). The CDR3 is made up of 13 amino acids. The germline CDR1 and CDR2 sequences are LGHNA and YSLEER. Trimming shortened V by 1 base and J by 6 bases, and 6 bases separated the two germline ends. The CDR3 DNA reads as TGCGCCAGCAGCCAAGGGGAGGCCGGGGAGCTGTTTTTT. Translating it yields CASSQGEAGELFF.

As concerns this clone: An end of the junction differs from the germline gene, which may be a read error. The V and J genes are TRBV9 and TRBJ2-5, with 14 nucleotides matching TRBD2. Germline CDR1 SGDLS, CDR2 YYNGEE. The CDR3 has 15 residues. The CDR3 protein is CASSVEGLAGESQYF. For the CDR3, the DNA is TGTGCCAGCAGCGTAGAGGGACTAGCGGGAGAGAGCCAGTACTTC.

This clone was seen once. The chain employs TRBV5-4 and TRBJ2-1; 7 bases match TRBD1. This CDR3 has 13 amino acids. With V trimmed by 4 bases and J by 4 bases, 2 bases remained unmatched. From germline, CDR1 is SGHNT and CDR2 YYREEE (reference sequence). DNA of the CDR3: TGTGCCAGCAGCCAGGGACAGTACAATGAGCAGTTCTTC. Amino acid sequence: CASSQGQYNEQFF.

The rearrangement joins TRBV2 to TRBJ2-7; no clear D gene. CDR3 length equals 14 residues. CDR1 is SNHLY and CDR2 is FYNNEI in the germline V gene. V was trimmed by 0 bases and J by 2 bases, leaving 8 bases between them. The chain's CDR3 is CASSEAALTYEQYF. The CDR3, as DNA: TGTGCCAGCAGTGAAGCGGCACTGACCTACGAGCAGTACTTC.

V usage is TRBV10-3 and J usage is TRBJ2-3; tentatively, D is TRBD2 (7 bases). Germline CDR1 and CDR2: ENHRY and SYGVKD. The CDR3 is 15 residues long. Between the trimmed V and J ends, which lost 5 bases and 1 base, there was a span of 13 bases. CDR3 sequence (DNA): TGTGCCATCAGTCCTTGGGGGGGCGGCACAGATACGCAGTATTTT. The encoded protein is CAISPWGGGTDTQYF.

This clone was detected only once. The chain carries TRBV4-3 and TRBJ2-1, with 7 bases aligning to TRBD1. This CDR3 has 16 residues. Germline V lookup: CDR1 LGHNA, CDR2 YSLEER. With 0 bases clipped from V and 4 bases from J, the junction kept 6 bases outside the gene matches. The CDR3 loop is CASSQDWSDRYNEQFF. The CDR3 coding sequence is TGCGCCAGCAGCCAAGATTGGTCGGACAGGTACAATGAGCAGTTCTTC.